This entry lists 8 T cell receptor beta chains sequenced from one sample in a study of tumor and adjacent non-tumor tissue in lung cancer. The template was RNA from unsorted bulk tissue. Three rounds of nested PCR, following a modified ARM-PCR protocol, produced the TCRbeta library. TCRdb redid the calling of the multiplex PCR reads with MiXCR, one entry per CDR3 protein. The sample has about 200,000 distinct CDR3 sequences, 70% to 75% seen once. The specimen sequenced was lung tumor tissue. These TCRs come from a man aged 60 to 69 with non-small cell lung cancer.

Turning to this clonotype: A much larger clone sits a single nucleotide away, making a read error possible. The chain carries TRBV20-1 and TRBJ1-5; TRBD1 matches 8 bases. Trimming at V came to 2 bases and at J to 1 base, leaving 10 bases not matched to a gene. This CDR3 comprises 17 residues. Germline V gene data show CDR1 as DFQATT and CDR2 as SNEGSKA (reference sequence). The CDR3 DNA follows: TGCAGTGCTAGACTGGGGGACAGGTTACGGAGCAATCAGCCCCAGCATTTT. Translating it yields CSARLGDRLRSNQPQHF.

Points on this clonotype: Being one base from a much bigger clone, this may be a read error. V and J are TRBV29-1 and TRBJ2-5, with D possibly matching TRBD1 (6 bases). CDR3 length: 15 amino acids. The germline V and J ends were trimmed by 2 bases and 2 bases, with 15 bases remaining between them. CDR1 is SQVTM, CDR2 ANQGSEA, per germline. The CDR3 is CSVEMGAGYQETQYF. CDR3 DNA sequence: TGCAGCGTTGAAATGGGGGCAGGGTATCAAGAGACCCAGTACTTC.

To note about this clonotype: One junction end disagrees with the germline gene, perhaps due to a read error. The chain joins TRBV11-2 to TRBJ2-6; D is possibly TRBD1 (6 bases). The CDR3 covers 14 residues. Germline V gene lookup returns CDR1 SGHAT and CDR2 FQNNGV. The CDR3 spells CAYSPTSGANVPTF. The CDR3 DNA is TGTGCCTACAGTCCTACCTCAGGGGCCAACGTCCCGACTTTC.

This clonotype appeared once. Just one base apart from a much larger clone, this may be a read error. The V and J genes are TRBV4-1 and TRBJ1-6; 8 bases match TRBD1. Germline CDR1 and CDR2: MGHRA and YSYEKL. This CDR3 has 17 amino acids. Losses at the gene ends were 1 base for V and 10 bases for J; bases not matched to a gene: 12. The CDR3 DNA follows: TGCGCCAGCAGCCAAGCTGGTGGCCCGGACAGGGTCTCACCCCTCCACTTT. This sequence encodes CASSQAGGPDRVSPLHF.

As for this clonotype: No conserved phenylalanine or tryptophan ends this CDR3, so it is likely a read error. The chain combines TRBV5-1 with TRBJ2-7; 10 bases map to TRBD2. The CDR3 consists of 15 residues. The V gene end was trimmed by 2 bases and the J gene end by 0 bases; junction bases not matched to a gene: 2. Germline CDR1 SGHRS, CDR2 YFSETQ. The CDR3 loop is CASSLLAGSSYEQYS. CDR3 DNA: TGCGCCAGCAGCTTACTAGCGGGATCCTCCTACGAGCAGTACTCC.

As for this clonotype: Because the CDR3 is missing its conserved closing phenylalanine or tryptophan, this is likely a read error. The V call is TRBV5-1, the J call TRBJ2-3; D is uncertain. Germline V gene data show CDR1 as SGHRS and CDR2 as YFSETQ. There are 16 residues in the CDR3. The CDR3 DNA is TGCGCCAGCAGCTTGGGTTTAGTGAGTAACACAGATACACAGTATTTG. Its translation is CASSLGLVSNTDTQYL.

The rearrangement links TRBV4-3 to TRBJ2-3; TRBD1 might be the D (5 bases). CDR1 and CDR2 from the germline V gene are LGHNA and YSLEER. The V end was cut by 2 bases, the J end by 5 bases, with 17 bases between. The CDR3 totals 16 residues. CDR3 sequence reads: CASSQCGRGSGDTQYF. CDR3 bases: TGCGCCAGCAGCCAATGTGGAAGGGGTTCGGGAGATACGCAGTATTTT.

Concerning this clonotype itself: One end of the junction varies from germline; a read error may be responsible. The chain employs TRBV4-3 and TRBJ2-7; D might be TRBD1 (5 bases). The V gene's germline CDR1 is LGHNA and CDR2 YSLEER. The CDR3 runs to 13 residues. CDR3 in DNA: TGTGCCAGCAGTCCCAGGCAGGGCTACGAGCAGTTTTTC. This sequence encodes CASSPRQGYEQFF.